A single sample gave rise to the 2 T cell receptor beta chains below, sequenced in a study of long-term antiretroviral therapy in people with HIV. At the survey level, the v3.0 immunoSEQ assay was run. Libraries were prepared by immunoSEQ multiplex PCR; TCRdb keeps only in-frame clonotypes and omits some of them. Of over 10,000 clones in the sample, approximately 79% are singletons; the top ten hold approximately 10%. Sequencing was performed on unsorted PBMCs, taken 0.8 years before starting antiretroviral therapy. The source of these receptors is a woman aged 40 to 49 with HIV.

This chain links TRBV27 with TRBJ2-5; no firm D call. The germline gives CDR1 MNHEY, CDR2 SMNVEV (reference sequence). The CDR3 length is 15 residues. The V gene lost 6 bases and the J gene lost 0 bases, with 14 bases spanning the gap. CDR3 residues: CASSWSRGNQETQYF. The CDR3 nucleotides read TGTGCCAGCAGCTGGAGCCGCGGTAACCAAGAGACCCAGTACTTC.

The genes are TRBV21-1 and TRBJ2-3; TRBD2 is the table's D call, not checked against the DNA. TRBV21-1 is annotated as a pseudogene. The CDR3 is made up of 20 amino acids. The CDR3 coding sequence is TGTGCCAGCAGCACTAGGACTAGCGGGAGGACCCCCTCTGGCACAGATACGCAGTATTTT. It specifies CASSTRTSGRTPSGTDTQYF.